The 26 T cell receptor beta chains below come from one sample, sequenced in a study of molecular identifiers for immune sequencing clone quantification. TCRdb processed the PCR reads anew with MiXCR; each CDR3 protein has one entry. The table has 45,000 to 55,000 distinct CDR3 sequences, 35% to 40% seen once. The specimen sequenced was naive CD8+ T cells from blood, with Jurkat cell RNA spiked in. Subset given: FACS-sorted CD8+CD4-CCR7+CD45RA+ naive T cells. Receptors were obtained from a human donor in good health. Some libraries in this study had Jurkat cell RNA spiked in.

A few counts support this clonotype. V gene TRBV6-1 combines with J gene TRBJ2-5; 7 bases are a match to TRBD1. V was pared by 1 base and J by 0 bases, with 5 bases of the junction left unmatched. CDR1 is MNHNS and CDR2 is SASEGT in the germline V gene. The CDR3 is made up of 16 amino acids. Here the CDR3 reads CASSEVPGQYQETQYF. DNA of the CDR3: TGTGCCAGCAGTGAAGTTCCGGGACAGTACCAAGAGACCCAGTACTTC.

This clonotype was seen at least ten times. V usage is TRBV5-8 and J usage is TRBJ2-3; no clear D gene. V was cut by 5 bases and J by 4 bases, with 14 bases left in between. The CDR3 consists of 14 residues. Germline loops: CDR1 SGHTS, CDR2 YDEGEE. The CDR3 sequence: CASRTAGVSDTQYF. The DNA of the CDR3 is TGTGCCAGCAGGACTGCTGGGGTTTCAGATACGCAGTATTTT.

This clonotype was counted a few times. This sequence may be a read error, since a much larger clone differs from it by one base. The missing conserved phenylalanine or tryptophan at the end of this CDR3 makes a read error likely. The rearrangement joins TRBV28 to TRBJ1-5, with D unresolved. Germline CDR1 is MDHEN and CDR2 is SYDVKM. V was shortened by 3 bases and J by 7 bases, with 7 bases between the two germline ends. The CDR3 loop spans 12 amino acids. Here the CDR3 DNA reads TGTGCCAGCAGTTTCGGTGGGCAGCCCCAGCATATT. Protein: CASSFGGQPQHI.

This clonotype was counted between two and nine times. The chain links TRBV20-1 to TRBJ2-2, with TRBD2 matching over 13 bases. The CDR3 sequence is 18 residues long. Germline V gene data show CDR1 as DFQATT and CDR2 as SNEGSKA (reference sequence). V lost 0 bases and J lost 4; bases outside the gene matches: 8. In DNA, the CDR3 is TGCAGTGCTAGAGATCCGCGACTAGCGGGAGGAATCACCGGGGAGCTGTTTTTT. Encoded protein: CSARDPRLAGGITGELFF.

This chain uses TRBV28 with TRBJ2-7; TRBD2 aligns across 11 bases. Unmatched junction bases numbered 6, after V lost 4 bases and J lost 4 bases. The CDR3 covers 15 residues. The germline CDR1 and CDR2 sequences are MDHEN and SYDVKM. CDR3 coding DNA: TGTGCCAGCAGTTCCCCCGGGACTAGCGGATACGAGCAGTACTTC. Protein sequence: CASSSPGTSGYEQYF.

This clonotype was detected only a few times. The chain uses TRBV19 and TRBJ1-1; maybe TRBD1 (5 bases). Germline V gives CDR1 LNHDA, CDR2 SQIVND (reference sequence). The CDR3 loop spans 15 amino acids. The V end lost 3 bases, the J end lost 9 bases, and 20 bases lay between the germline ends. CDR3 bases: TGTGCCAGTAGTATTAGTCAAGGGACCTTTCGTCAAGCTTTCTTT. As protein: CASSISQGTFRQAFF.

In its sample, this clonotype was seen a few times. V is TRBV12-3 or TRBV12-4 and J is TRBJ2-7, with 10 bases identical to TRBD2. The CDR3 is made up of 14 amino acids. The V and J ends lost 6 bases and 7 bases, in that order; junction bases with no gene match: 9. The CDR3 sequence is CASSPAGGPREQYF. The DNA of the CDR3 is TGTGCCAGCAGCCCAGCGGGAGGGCCTCGGGAGCAGTACTTC.

The CDR3 is CASTDRNGREGPEDTQYF. In DNA, the CDR3 is TGTGCCAGCACCGACCGCAACGGGCGGGAGGGCCCGGAAGATACGCAGTATTTT. V gene TRBV6-2 or TRBV6-3 combines with J gene TRBJ2-3; 9 bases match TRBD2. The V gene end was trimmed by 7 bases and the J gene end by 5 bases; junction bases not matched to a gene: 19. The CDR3 is 18 residues long. Germline V gene data show CDR1 as MNHEY and CDR2 as SVGEGT.

Concerning this clonotype: The junction shows a germline mismatch at one end, possibly a read error. V and J are TRBV2 and TRBJ2-7, with 9 bases aligning to TRBD1. Germline V CDR1 and CDR2: SNHLY, FYNNEI. CDR3 size: 15 residues. In nucleotides, the CDR3 is TGTGCCTGCAGTGATGGGACAGGGTCCTCCTTGGAGCAGTACTTC. Amino acids: CACSDGTGSSLEQYF.

In the case of this clonotype: The germline gene is not matched at one end of the junction; a read error may be the cause. This chain uses TRBV4-3 with TRBJ2-3; 9 nucleotides line up with TRBD2. Germline assignment: CDR1 LGHNA and CDR2 YSLEER. The length of the CDR3 is 17 residues. The CDR3 DNA follows: TGCGCCAGCAGCCAAGGCGGGAGGGCCCCTAGCACAGATACGCAGAATTTT. This codes for CASSQGGRAPSTDTQNF.

Comments on this clonotype: A junction end diverges from the germline sequence, so it may reflect a read error. The chain recombines TRBV9 with TRBJ2-2; 10 bases fit TRBD1. Germline V gene sequence: CDR1 SGDLS, CDR2 YYNGEE. CDR3 length equals 17 residues. The CDR3 DNA reads TGTGCCAGCAGCGCCTCCGGGACAGGGGATGCTACCGGGGAGCTGATTTTT. Its translation is CASSASGTGDATGELIF.

This clonotype was recorded a few times. The rearrangement uses TRBV9 and TRBJ2-2, with D tentatively TRBD1 or TRBD2 (6 bases each). The CDR3 length is 15 residues. V gave up 5 bases and J gave up 3 bases, with 14 bases separating them. The germline gives CDR1 SGDLS, CDR2 YYNGEE. Here the CDR3 reads CASRQWGADTGELFF. CDR3 coding DNA: TGTGCCAGCAGACAGTGGGGGGCTGACACCGGGGAGCTGTTTTTT. Full variable domain (rest looked up from reference TRBV9 and TRBJ2-2): DSGVTQTPKHLITATGQRVTLRCSPRSGDLSVYWYQQSLDQGLQFLIQYYNGEERAKGNILERFSAQQFPDLHSELNLSSLELGDSALYFCASRQWGADTGELFFGEGSRLTVL.

This clonotype has ten or more counts. This chain uses TRBV2 with TRBJ1-5; maybe TRBD1 (6 bases). Trimming shortened V by 5 bases and J by 6 bases, and 11 bases separated the two germline ends. CDR1 is SNHLY, CDR2 FYNNEI, per germline. This CDR3 is 13 amino acids long. The CDR3 loop is CASSTYRAQPQHF. Here the CDR3 DNA reads TGTGCCAGCAGTACATACAGGGCTCAGCCCCAGCATTTT.

This clonotype has just a few counts. The chain recombines TRBV4-1 with TRBJ2-1, with D uncertain. Per germline, CDR1 MGHRA and CDR2 YSYEKL. V was pared by 7 bases and J by 6 bases, with 10 bases between. This CDR3 region has 12 residues. The chain's CDR3 is CASKSRANEQFF. As DNA, the CDR3 is TGCGCCAGCAAAAGTAGAGCCAATGAGCAGTTCTTC.

This clonotype occurred once. This CDR3 fails to terminate in the conserved phenylalanine or tryptophan, so it likely reflects a read error. This chain uses TRBV14 with TRBJ1-2; the match to TRBD1 covers 9 bases. The length of the CDR3 is 16 residues. With 0 bases clipped from V and 4 bases from J, the junction kept 6 bases outside the gene matches. Germline lookup yields CDR1 SGHDN and CDR2 FVKESK. Written as DNA, the CDR3 is TGTGCCAGCAGCCAAGAGACAACAGGGGGCTTCTATGGCTACACCATC. Its translation: CASSQETTGGFYGYTI.

The sample holds a few counts of this clonotype. The chain recombines TRBV27 with TRBJ1-6; D remains unclear. This CDR3 is 14 amino acids long. Germline V gene data show CDR1 as MNHEY and CDR2 as SMNVEV (reference sequence). V was shortened by 5 bases and J by 10 bases, with 15 bases between the two germline ends. CDR3 sequence (DNA): TGTGCCAGCAGTGACACGTTCCCAGGATCACCCCTCCACTTT. Translated, it gives CASSDTFPGSPLHF.

With regard to this clonotype: An end of the junction does not agree with germline; a read error may underlie this. The chain combines TRBV7-8 with TRBJ2-7; no clear D. The CDR3 has 12 amino acids. The germline V gene has CDR1 SGHVS and CDR2 FQNEAQ. The CDR3 nucleotides read TGTACCAGCAGGTGGCTTCGTCCCGAGCAGTACTTC. Protein: CTSRWLRPEQYF.

This clonotype was recorded a few times. V and J are TRBV2 and TRBJ2-3; D is unclear. The CDR3 extends over 13 amino acids. The V gene's germline CDR1 is SNHLY and CDR2 FYNNEI. The germline V and J ends were trimmed by 5 bases and 2 bases, with 8 bases remaining between them. CDR3 DNA: TGTGCCAGCAGTCCCCGATTCACAGATACGCAGTATTTT. Its translation is CASSPRFTDTQYF.

In its sample, this clonotype was seen once. Since the CDR3 does not end with the conserved phenylalanine or tryptophan, this likely comes from a read error. V is TRBV6-5 and J is TRBJ2-3; 8 bases fit TRBD2. CDR1 and CDR2 from the germline V gene are MNHEY and SVGAGI. The CDR3 runs to 17 residues. V lost 6 bases, J lost 4 bases, and 15 bases stayed unmatched. CDR3 protein: CASRPRGGRVSADTQYY. The CDR3 DNA sequence: TGTGCCAGCAGGCCCCGGGGGGGTAGGGTTTCCGCAGATACGCAGTATTAT.

Regarding this clonotype: A much larger clonotype is one base distant, so this may be a read error. CDR3 region: CASSFPLRGAVYQEPQYF. The CDR3 coding sequence is TGTGCCAGCAGCTTCCCCCTCCGGGGAGCGGTGTACCAAGAGCCCCAGTACTTC. This chain connects TRBV7-2 to TRBJ2-5, with TRBD2 as a possible D gene (5 bases). Germline CDR1 SGHTA, CDR2 FQGNSA. CDR3 length: 18 residues.

This clonotype has just one count. Given the absence of the conserved phenylalanine or tryptophan at the CDR3 end, a read error is likely. J is TRBJ1-5 and V is TRBV9; tentatively, D is TRBD1 (5 bases). The CDR3 has 15 residues. Trimming left V 0 bases short and J 5 bases short, with 12 bases between. Germline V CDR1 and CDR2: SGDLS, YYNGEE. CDR3 amino acids: CASSVEGRGDQPQHL. CDR3 coding DNA: TGTGCCAGCAGCGTAGAAGGTAGGGGTGATCAGCCCCAGCATCTT.

Details on this clonotype: Given a much more abundant clone one base away, this may be a read error. V gene TRBV6-5 combines with J gene TRBJ2-3, with D uncertain. The CDR3 extends over 11 amino acids. In germline, CDR1 is MNHEY, CDR2 SVGAGI. CDR3 in DNA: TGTGCCTGCAGTTTAGCAGATACGCAGTATTTT. Translated: CACSLADTQYF.

In its sample, this clonotype was seen once. A much larger clone lies a single base off, so this may be a read error. The conserved phenylalanine or tryptophan normally closing the CDR3 is absent here, so this likely arose from a read error. The chain carries TRBV12-3 or TRBV12-4 and TRBJ2-5; D not resolved. V shed 3 bases and J shed 1 base, with 9 bases lying between them. This CDR3 contains 14 residues. The CDR3, as DNA: TGTGCCAGCAGTTTCCCCGGACGCCAAGAGACCCAGTACTTA. Translation gives CASSFPGRQETQYL.

This clonotype was seen more than once but under ten times. The chain is built from TRBV29-1 and TRBJ1-1, with 7 nucleotides matching TRBD1. The J segment lost 0 bases and the V segment lost 7 bases, leaving 5 bases of the junction unmatched. This CDR3 has 13 residues. Germline V gives CDR1 SQVTM, CDR2 ANQGSEA. The CDR3 DNA is TGCAGCGGCGGGGACAGAATGAACACTGAAGCTTTCTTT. Translated, it gives CSGGDRMNTEAFF.

As regards this clonotype: A much larger clone sits a single nucleotide away, making a read error possible. The chain couples TRBV25-1 to TRBJ2-1; 8 bases are a match to TRBD2. Germline CDR1 is MGHDK and CDR2 is SYGVNS. This CDR3 has 15 amino acids. CDR3 nucleotide sequence: TGTGCCAGCAGCCTCCAAGGACTAGCTATGAATGAGCAGTGCTTC. Protein: CASSLQGLAMNEQCF. The full variable domain, in which reference TRBV25-1 and TRBJ2-1 provide the parts outside the CDR3, is EADIYQTPRYLVIGTGKKITLECSQTMGHDKMYWYQQDPGMELHLIHYSYGVNSTEKGDLSSESTVSRIRTEHFPLTLESARPSHTSQYLCASSLQGLAMNEQCFGPGTRLTVL.

About this clonotype: This may arise from a read error, as a much more abundant clone is one base away. This chain connects TRBV7-2 to TRBJ2-1, with TRBD2 as a possible D gene (6 bases). The CDR3 is made up of 15 amino acids. Germline CDR1 SGHTA, CDR2 FQGNSA. CDR3 nucleotide sequence: TGTGCCAGCGGCTTTGTTAGCGGCCCCTACAATGAGCAGTTCTTC. It is translated as CASGFVSGPYNEQFF.